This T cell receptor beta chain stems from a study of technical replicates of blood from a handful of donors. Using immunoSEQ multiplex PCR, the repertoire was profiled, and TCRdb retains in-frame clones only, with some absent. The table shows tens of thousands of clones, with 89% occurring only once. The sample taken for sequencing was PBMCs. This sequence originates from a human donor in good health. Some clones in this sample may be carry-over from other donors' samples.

The CDR3 sequence is CASSKVKRSSYNEQFF. CDR3 nucleotides: TGTGCCAGCAGCAAGGTCAAGCGGAGCTCCTACAATGAGCAGTTCTTC. The V and J genes are TRBV21-1 and TRBJ2-1; TRBD2, as called in the table, went unchecked against the DNA. TRBV21-1 is tagged as a pseudogene. The CDR3 totals 16 residues.